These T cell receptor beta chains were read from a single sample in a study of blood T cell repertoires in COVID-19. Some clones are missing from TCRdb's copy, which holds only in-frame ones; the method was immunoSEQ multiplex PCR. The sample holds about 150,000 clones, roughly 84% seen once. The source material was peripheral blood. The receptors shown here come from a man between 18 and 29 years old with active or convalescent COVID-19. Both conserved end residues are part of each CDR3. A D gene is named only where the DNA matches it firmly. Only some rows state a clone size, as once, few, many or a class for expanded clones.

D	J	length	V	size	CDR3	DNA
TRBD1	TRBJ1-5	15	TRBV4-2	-	CASSPPTGSNQPQHF	TGTGCCAGCAGCCCCCCGACAGGGAGCAATCAGCCCCAGCATTTT
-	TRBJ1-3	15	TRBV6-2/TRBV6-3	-	CASSYRRSGGNTIYF	TGTGCCAGCAGTTATCGTCGGTCAGGAGGAAACACCATATATTTT
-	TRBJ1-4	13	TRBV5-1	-	CASSFGQYEKLFF	TGCGCCAGCAGCTTCGGACAGTACGAAAAACTGTTTTTT
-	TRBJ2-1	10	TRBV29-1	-	CSVEQGEQFF	TGCAGCGTTGAACAGGGTGAGCAGTTCTTC
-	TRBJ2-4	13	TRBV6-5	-	CASQRGAKNIQYF	TGTGCCTCCCAGAGGGGGGCCAAAAACATTCAGTACTTC
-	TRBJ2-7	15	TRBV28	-	CASSPSFRGWSEQYF	TGTGCCAGCAGCCCAAGTTTCAGGGGCTGGAGCGAGCAGTACTTC
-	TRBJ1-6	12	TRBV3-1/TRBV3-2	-	CASSQDPAPLHF	TGTGCCAGCAGCCAAGATCCGGCACCCCTCCACTTT
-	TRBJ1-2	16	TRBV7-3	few	CASSLTYRAGDYGYTF	TGTGCCAGCAGCTTAACGTATAGGGCGGGGGACTATGGCTACACCTTC
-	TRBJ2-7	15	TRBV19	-	CASSIEAASSYEQYF	TGTGCCAGTAGTATAGAGGCGGCAAGCTCCTACGAGCAGTACTTC
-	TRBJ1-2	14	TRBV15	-	CATSIDTFNYGYTF	TGTGCCACCAGCATCGACACGTTTAACTATGGCTACACCTTC
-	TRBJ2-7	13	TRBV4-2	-	CASSQDPFYEQYF	TGTGCCAGCAGCCAAGATCCGTTCTACGAGCAGTACTTC
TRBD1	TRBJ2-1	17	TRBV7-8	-	CASSFARQGPPTNEQFF	TGTGCCAGCAGCTTCGCTCGACAGGGCCCCCCCACCAATGAGCAGTTCTTC
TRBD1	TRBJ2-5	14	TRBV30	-	CAWSPGTGTETQYF	TGTGCCTGGAGTCCTGGGACAGGGACAGAGACCCAGTACTTC
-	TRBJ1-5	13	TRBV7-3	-	CASSQSPDQPQHF	TGTGCCAGCAGCCAATCCCCAGATCAGCCCCAGCATTTT
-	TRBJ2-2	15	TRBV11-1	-	CASSPRLQGTGELFF	TGTGCCAGCAGCCCGAGACTACAAGGGACCGGGGAGCTGTTTTTT
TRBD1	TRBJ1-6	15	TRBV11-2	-	CASSLTDRANSPLNF	TGTGCCAGCAGCTTAACGGACAGGGCTAATTCACCCCTCAACTTT
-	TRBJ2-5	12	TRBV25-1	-	CASSQGPETQYF	TGTGCCAGCAGCCAGGGGCCGGAGACCCAGTACTTC
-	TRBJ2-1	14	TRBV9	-	CASSVEAGYNEQFF	TGTGCCAGCAGCGTAGAGGCGGGGTACAATGAGCAGTTCTTC
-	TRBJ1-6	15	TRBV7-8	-	CASSFETGGYSPLHF	TGTGCCAGCAGCTTCGAGACGGGAGGGTATTCACCCCTCCACTTT
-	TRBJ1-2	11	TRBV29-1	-	CSVNPGYGYTF	TGCAGCGTCAATCCCGGCTATGGCTACACCTTC
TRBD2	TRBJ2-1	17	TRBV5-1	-	CASSSGPLAGGHNEQFF	TGCGCCAGCAGCTCTGGGCCCCTAGCGGGAGGCCACAATGAGCAGTTCTTC
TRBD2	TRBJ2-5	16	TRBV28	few	CASSLGLAGGGETQYF	TGTGCCAGCAGTCTCGGACTAGCGGGAGGTGGGGAGACCCAGTACTTC
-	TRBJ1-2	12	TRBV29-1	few	CSVEASRYGYTF	TGCAGCGTTGAAGCCAGTCGATATGGCTACACCTTC
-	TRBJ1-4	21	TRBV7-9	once	CASSGGTIGSVAGSANEKLFF	TGTGCCAGCAGCGGGGGTACCATCGGGTCGGTCGCGGGATCGGCTAATGAAAAACTGTTTTTT
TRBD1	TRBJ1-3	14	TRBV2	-	CASTGQGSGNTIYF	TGTGCCAGCACTGGACAGGGTTCTGGAAACACCATATATTTT
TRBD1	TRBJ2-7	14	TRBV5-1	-	CASSFGQGAREQYF	TGCGCCAGCAGCTTCGGACAGGGGGCAAGGGAGCAGTACTTC
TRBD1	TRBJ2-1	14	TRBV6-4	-	CASSETQGANEQFF	TGTGCCAGCAGTGAAACACAGGGGGCCAATGAGCAGTTCTTC
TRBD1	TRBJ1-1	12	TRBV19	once	CATDRADTEAFF	TGTGCCACAGACAGGGCAGACACTGAAGCTTTCTTT
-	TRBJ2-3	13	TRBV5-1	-	CASRTSHTDTQYF	TGCGCCAGCAGAACTAGCCACACAGATACGCAGTATTTT
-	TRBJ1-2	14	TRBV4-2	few	CASSRDPFNYGYTF	TGTGCCAGCAGCCGAGACCCATTTAACTATGGCTACACCTTC
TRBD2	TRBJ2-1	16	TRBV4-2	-	CASSQEPAGAYNEQFF	TGTGCCAGCAGCCAAGAACCCGCGGGAGCATACAATGAGCAGTTCTTC